Each of the 29 T cell receptor beta chains below was sequenced from the same sample in a study of T cell repertoires in cytomegalovirus infection. One entry per CDR3 protein results from TCRdb running MiXCR on the reads. The sample lists around 74,000 distinct CDR3 sequences; 3.7% were seen once. The sequencing input was PBMCs. These receptors came from a human donor in good health (CMV status not recorded). Some clones in this sample may be carry-over from other donors' samples.

The sample holds a few counts of this clonotype. The rearrangement links TRBV6-2 or TRBV6-3 to TRBJ2-7; D uncertain. Germline CDR1 reads MNHEY; CDR2 reads SVGEGT. The CDR3 runs to 13 residues. Trimming cost V 7 bases and J 3 bases, with 13 bases left between them. The CDR3 spells CASIGRVNYEQYF. Written as DNA, the CDR3 is TGTGCCAGCATCGGACGGGTCAACTACGAGCAGTACTTC.

This clonotype was seen ten or more times. The V call is TRBV7-8, the J call TRBJ1-4; D may be TRBD1 (5 bases). Germline assignment: CDR1 SGHVS and CDR2 FQNEAQ. CDR3 length: 17 amino acids. Trimming cost V 5 bases and J 4 bases, with 20 bases left between them. The CDR3 loop reads CASSRDRPGRLNEKLFF. The CDR3 nucleotides read TGTGCCAGCAGCCGCGACCGACCGGGACGGCTTAATGAAAAACTGTTTTTT.

The sample holds many counts of this clonotype. The chain couples TRBV28 to TRBJ2-7; 8 positions agree with TRBD2. The CDR3 has 17 amino acids. Trimming at V came to 2 bases and at J to 5 bases, leaving 14 bases not matched to a gene. Looked up from germline, CDR1 is MDHEN and CDR2 is SYDVKM. CDR3 amino acids: CASSLVDSGGARNEQYF. The CDR3 bases are TGTGCCAGCAGTTTAGTCGACAGCGGGGGCGCAAGGAACGAGCAGTACTTC.

This clonotype showed up many times. The rearrangement joins TRBV19 to TRBJ1-1; no firm D call. Germline V gene data show CDR1 as LNHDA and CDR2 as SQIVND (reference sequence). The CDR3 extends over 17 amino acids. Trimming took off 5 bases at V and 0 bases at J, with 19 bases between the two ends. CDR3 DNA: TGTGCCAGTAGTGTGGTCCCTCTTATTGAGATGAACACTGAAGCTTTCTTT. Encoded protein: CASSVVPLIEMNTEAFF.

Ten or more counts support this clonotype. Here the CDR3 reads CASSDRGSWYGYTF. The CDR3 DNA reads TGTGCCAGCAGTGATCGAGGGTCTTGGTATGGCTACACCTTC. The chain joins TRBV2 to TRBJ1-2; D is ambiguous. V was trimmed by 3 bases and J by 5 bases, leaving 13 bases between them. The CDR3 sequence is 14 residues long. Per the germline V gene, CDR1 is SNHLY and CDR2 is FYNNEI. Together with reference TRBV2 and TRBJ1-2, the CDR3 gives the full variable domain: EPEVTQTPSHQVTQMGQEVILRCVPISNHLYFYWYRQILGQKVEFLVSFYNNEISEKSEIFDDQFSVERPDGSNFTLKIRSTKLEDSAMYFCASSDRGSWYGYTFGSGTRLTVV.

This clonotype appeared many times. The chain has TRBV12-3 or TRBV12-4 and TRBJ2-7; no reliable D call. V was pared by 3 bases and J by 4 bases, with 10 bases between. The CDR3 has 13 residues. CDR3 sequence: CASSFGQLYEQYF. The CDR3 coding sequence is TGTGCCAGCAGTTTCGGGCAGCTATACGAGCAGTACTTC.

This clonotype was detected ten times or more. This sequence joins TRBV7-2 and TRBJ2-7; 9 bases match TRBD1. V lost 5 bases and J lost 3; bases outside the gene matches: 5. This CDR3 contains 14 residues. Germline CDR1 reads SGHTA; CDR2 reads FQGNSA. CDR3 nucleotides: TGTGCCAGCAGCCTGGAGACAGGGGGCTACGAGCAGTACTTC. It is translated as CASSLETGGYEQYF.

At least ten counts were recorded for this clonotype. This chain uses TRBV10-1 with TRBJ2-3, with D uncertain. The CDR3 is made up of 13 amino acids. V lost 2 bases, J lost 1 base, and 4 bases lay in between. CDR1 and CDR2 (germline): WNHNN, SYGVQD (reference sequence). The CDR3 DNA reads TGCGCCAGCAGTGAGGCCGGCACAGATACGCAGTATTTT. Translated, it gives CASSEAGTDTQYF.

This clonotype came up many times. This rearrangement joins TRBV2 to TRBJ1-4; the D gene is possibly TRBD1 (6 bases). V lost 6 bases, J lost 5 bases, and 10 bases lay in between. The CDR3 covers 13 residues. Germline-derived CDR1 and CDR2 are SNHLY and FYNNEI. CDR3 bases: TGTGCCAGCAGGTTAGGGGGGAATGAAAAACTGTTTTTT. Protein sequence: CASRLGGNEKLFF.

This clonotype was detected ten times or more. The rearrangement links TRBV3-1 to TRBJ2-2; a possible D gene is TRBD1 (5 bases). Trimming shortened V by 0 bases and J by 4 bases, and 12 bases separated the two germline ends. The CDR3 consists of 16 residues. Germline V gene data show CDR1 as LGHDT and CDR2 as YNNKEL (reference sequence). The CDR3 DNA reads as TGTGCCAGCAGCCAAGATAGGGGTGTTGGCACCGGGGAGCTGTTTTTT. Translated, it gives CASSQDRGVGTGELFF.

This clonotype was observed many times. The chain carries TRBV7-2 and TRBJ2-1; TRBD2 matches at 9 bases. This CDR3 region has 15 residues. Per germline, CDR1 SGHTA and CDR2 FQGNSA. V lost 3 bases, J lost 4 bases, and 4 bases stayed unmatched. The CDR3 DNA reads as TGTGCCAGCAGCTTTCAGCGGGGGGTATACAATGAGCAGTTCTTC. Encoded protein: CASSFQRGVYNEQFF.

This clonotype was seen at least ten times. The V call is TRBV5-6, the J call TRBJ2-5; D ambiguous. In germline, CDR1 is SGHDT, CDR2 YYEEEE. The CDR3 has 14 amino acids. V shed 1 base and J shed 2 bases, with 9 bases lying between them. Here the CDR3 reads CASSLRGIQETQYF. The CDR3 region has the DNA TGTGCCAGCAGCTTGCGCGGAATTCAAGAGACCCAGTACTTC.

The CDR3 region has the DNA TGTGCCAGCAGACCGATGACAGGGTCGGGTGATCAGCCCCAGCATTTT. This sequence encodes CASRPMTGSGDQPQHF. The chain couples TRBV12-3 or TRBV12-4 to TRBJ1-5, with 7 bases fitting TRBD1. J lost 5 bases, V lost 6 bases, and 13 bases had no gene match. The CDR3 has 16 residues.

This clonotype was found many times. The J gene is TRBJ1-6, the V gene TRBV12-3 or TRBV12-4; a possible D gene is TRBD1 (5 bases). The germline V and J ends were trimmed by 6 bases and 8 bases, with 11 bases remaining between them. The CDR3 is made up of 13 amino acids. The CDR3 loop is CASRPGDYSPLHF. CDR3 DNA: TGTGCCAGCAGGCCTGGGGACTATTCACCCCTCCACTTT.

This clonotype appeared a few times. J is TRBJ1-3 and V is TRBV29-1, with TRBD1 matching 11 bases. The V gene end was trimmed by 5 bases and the J gene end by 1 base; junction bases not matched to a gene: 7. The CDR3 sequence is 16 residues long. Germline V CDR1 and CDR2: SQVTM, ANQGSEA. Written as DNA, the CDR3 is TGCAGCGTTATACCGGGACAGGGGGTTTCTGGAAACACCATATATTTT. Protein product: CSVIPGQGVSGNTIYF.

This clonotype was counted at least ten times. The rearrangement uses TRBV7-3 and TRBJ2-1; D call uncertain. CDR1 SGHTA and CDR2 FQGTGA come from the germline V gene. V lost 2 bases and J 0 bases, leaving 8 bases between the germline ends. CDR3 length equals 15 residues. This chain's CDR3 is CASSLSDSSYNEQFF. The DNA of the CDR3 is TGTGCCAGCAGCTTATCGGATAGCTCCTACAATGAGCAGTTCTTC. The whole variable domain, remainder taken from reference TRBV7-3 and TRBJ2-1, is GAGVSQTPSNKVTEKGKYVELRCDPISGHTALYWYRQSLGQGPEFLIYFQGTGAADDSGLPNDRFFAVRPEGSVSTLKIQRTERGDSAVYLCASSLSDSSYNEQFFGPGTRLTVL.

In this sample, this clonotype turned up many times. This chain uses TRBV12-3 or TRBV12-4 with TRBJ1-2; D unresolved. The CDR3 runs to 11 residues. The V end was cut by 3 bases, the J end by 7 bases, with 6 bases between. The CDR3 nucleotides are TGTGCCAGCAGTTTGGGGAGTGGCTACACCTTC. It encodes CASSLGSGYTF.

This clonotype was recorded many times. J is TRBJ1-2 and V is TRBV5-4, with 10 bases identical to TRBD1. The germline V gene has CDR1 SGHNT and CDR2 YYREEE (reference sequence). With 0 bases clipped from V and 6 bases from J, the junction kept 2 bases outside the gene matches. This CDR3 comprises 14 residues. This chain's CDR3 is CASSLGQGADGYTF. The CDR3 DNA follows: TGTGCCAGCAGCTTGGGACAGGGGGCGGATGGCTACACCTTC.

In its sample, this clonotype was seen many times. J is TRBJ1-2 and V is TRBV15, with a tentative D call TRBD1 (6 bases). The CDR3 has 15 residues. Trimming stripped 3 bases from V and 3 bases from J, with 14 bases between. Germline lookup yields CDR1 LNHNV and CDR2 YYDKDF (reference sequence). In DNA, the CDR3 is TGTGCCACCAGCAGGAGCAGGGGTGCGGACTATGGCTACACCTTC. It encodes CATSRSRGADYGYTF.

By share, this clonotype ranks as medium-sized (0.01 to 0.1%). This chain links TRBV7-8 with TRBJ1-6; D might be TRBD1 (6 bases). V gave up 5 bases and J gave up 10 bases, with 18 bases separating them. The V gene's germline CDR1 is SGHVS and CDR2 FQNEAQ. The CDR3 has 15 residues. The CDR3 nucleotides read TGTGCCAGCAGCCGAGGCAGGACAGAAGGATCACCCCTCCACTTT. Residues: CASSRGRTEGSPLHF.

This clonotype was detected ten times or more. V and J are TRBV4-1 and TRBJ2-7, with a tentative D call TRBD1 (6 bases). V lost 2 bases and J 3 bases, leaving 8 bases between the germline ends. This CDR3 is built from 13 residues. Germline V gene sequence: CDR1 MGHRA, CDR2 YSYEKL. The CDR3 sequence: CASSQTDSYEQYF. The DNA of the CDR3 is TGCGCCAGCAGCCAAACGGACAGCTACGAGCAGTACTTC.

This clonotype appeared many times. V usage is TRBV6-2 or TRBV6-3 and J usage is TRBJ1-6; 9 nucleotides match TRBD1. Per the germline V gene, CDR1 is MNHEY and CDR2 is SVGEGT. V was pared by 2 bases and J by 10 bases, with 9 bases of the junction left unmatched. The CDR3 contains 16 residues. CDR3 nucleotide sequence: TGTGCCAGCAGTTACCCCCTCGACAGGGGGGGATCACCCCTCCACTTT. This codes for CASSYPLDRGGSPLHF.

This clonotype occurred many times. J is TRBJ2-5 and V is TRBV4-2, with a weak D call TRBD1 (5 bases). CDR1 LGHNA and CDR2 YNFKEQ come from the germline V gene. The CDR3 loop spans 15 amino acids. V dropped 0 bases and J dropped 1 base, with 9 bases sitting between them. This CDR3 reads CASSQEGRIQETQYF. The CDR3 nucleotides read TGTGCCAGCAGCCAAGAGGGGCGGATCCAAGAGACCCAGTACTTC.

This clonotype was counted many times. The genes are TRBV7-3 and TRBJ1-1; TRBD1 is a possible D gene (5 bases). The CDR3 loop spans 15 amino acids. V dropped 1 base and J dropped 1 base, with 10 bases sitting between them. The germline CDR1 and CDR2 sequences are SGHTA and FQGTGA. In DNA, the CDR3 is TGTGCCAGCAGCTTAAACGTCGGGACGAACACTGAAGCTTTCTTT. Translating gives CASSLNVGTNTEAFF.

Ten or more counts support this clonotype. The rearrangement links TRBV7-9 to TRBJ2-7; no firm D call. The CDR3 spans 11 residues. Between the trimmed V and J ends, which lost 4 bases and 8 bases, there was a span of 9 bases. The germline gives CDR1 SEHNR, CDR2 FQNEAQ (reference sequence). The CDR3 reads CASSSEYKQYF. Written as DNA, the CDR3 is TGTGCCAGCAGCTCAGAGTATAAGCAGTACTTC.

Many counts were recorded for this clonotype. The rearrangement links TRBV6-6 to TRBJ2-7, with 7 nucleotides matching TRBD1. Germline trimming cut 7 bases from V and 1 base from J; bases unmatched to any gene: 4. This CDR3 is built from 13 residues. Germline CDR1 MNHNY, CDR2 SVGAGI (reference sequence). This CDR3 is CASMGTASYEQYF. DNA of the CDR3: TGTGCCAGCATGGGGACAGCTTCCTACGAGCAGTACTTC.

This clonotype was detected many times. This chain joins TRBV20-1 and TRBJ1-2; D remains unclear. Germline-derived CDR1 and CDR2 are DFQATT and SNEGSKA (reference sequence). Trimming shortened V by 1 base and J by 8 bases, and 8 bases separated the two germline ends. The CDR3 is 11 amino acids. The CDR3 is CSARVGKGYTF. The CDR3 DNA reads TGCAGTGCTAGAGTCGGAAAGGGCTACACCTTC.

This clonotype was recorded many times. The rearrangement links TRBV29-1 to TRBJ1-2; 7 nucleotides line up with TRBD1. Germline V CDR1 and CDR2: SQVTM, ANQGSEA. The CDR3 runs to 12 residues. Trimming took 5 bases from V and 4 from J; bases not matched to a gene: 4. The DNA for the CDR3 is TGCAGCGTTAAACAGGGGTCCTATGGCTACACCTTC. The encoded protein is CSVKQGSYGYTF.

This clonotype was picked up many times. The chain recombines TRBV7-9 with TRBJ2-7; no definite D call. The V gene's germline CDR1 is SEHNR and CDR2 FQNEAQ (reference sequence). The CDR3 runs to 14 residues. The germline V and J ends were trimmed by 5 bases and 0 bases, with 11 bases remaining between them. The CDR3 region is CASSPPASSYEQYF. CDR3 coding DNA: TGTGCCAGCAGCCCCCCCGCGAGCTCCTACGAGCAGTACTTC.